These T cell receptor beta chains were read from a single sample in a study of T cell repertoires in cytomegalovirus infection. TCRdb reanalysed the reads using MiXCR and keeps one entry per CDR3 protein. The table shows approximately 700,000 distinct CDR3 sequences, with about 40% occurring only once. The sample taken for sequencing was PBMCs. The receptors originated from a human donor in good health (CMV status not recorded). Some clones in this sample may be carry-over from other donors' samples. Both conserved end residues are part of each CDR3. The D gene is left open where the match is weak. Clone size is stated in some rows and not others, as once, few, many or a class when expanded.

TRBJ2-3	TRBD2	16	.	TRBV5-1	TGCGCCAGCAGCTTCAACTCACTAGCGGGGACAGATACGCAGTATTTT	CASSFNSLAGTDTQYF
TRBJ2-7	.	14	many	TRBV7-7	TGTGCTAGCAGCCCTCAGACAGGAGACTACGAGCAGTACTTC	CASSPQTGDYEQYF
TRBJ2-3	TRBD2	15	many	TRBV4-1	TGCGCCAGCAGCCAAACGGGAGGGGGTGCAGATACGCAGTATTTT	CASSQTGGGADTQYF
TRBJ1-5	.	15	.	TRBV6-1	TGTGCCAGCAGCTCAAGCTTCCTTAGCAATCAGCCCCAGCATTTT	CASSSSFLSNQPQHF
TRBJ2-1	.	15	.	TRBV3-1	TGTGCCAGCAGCCACAGGCTAAGCTCCTACAATGAGCAGTTCTTC	CASSHRLSSYNEQFF
TRBJ2-1	TRBD2	15	.	TRBV12-3/TRBV12-4	TGTGCCAGCAGACAAACTAGCGGTACCTACAATGAGCAGTTCTTC	CASRQTSGTYNEQFF
TRBJ1-2	.	13	few	TRBV12-3/TRBV12-4	TGTGCCAGCAGTGGGACCCGAAACTATGGCTACACCTTC	CASSGTRNYGYTF
TRBJ1-1	.	15	few	TRBV6-1	TGTGCCAGCAGTGAATGGGACATACCGAACACTGAAGCTTTCTTT	CASSEWDIPNTEAFF
TRBJ1-2	TRBD1	15	.	TRBV28	TGTGCCAGCAACAAACCCGGACAGGAAAACTATGGCTACACCTTC	CASNKPGQENYGYTF
TRBJ1-2	.	15	few	TRBV27	TGTGCCAGCAGCCGAACCCCAGCAGGGAACTATGGCTACACCTTC	CASSRTPAGNYGYTF
TRBJ1-2	.	15	.	TRBV28	TGTGCCAGCAGTTTTCCCGAGGGGACTCCGGGTGGCTACACCTTC	CASSFPEGTPGGYTF
TRBJ1-2	TRBD1	15	.	TRBV5-1	TGCGCCAGCAGCTCCCCCGGGACAGGGAGTAGTGGCTACACCTTC	CASSSPGTGSSGYTF
TRBJ1-2	.	16	.	TRBV7-6	TGTGCCAGCAGCTTCGGACAGTCGATTGCTAACTATGGCTACACCTTC	CASSFGQSIANYGYTF
TRBJ1-3	.	17	.	TRBV12-3/TRBV12-4	TGTGCCAGCAGTTTAGAACAGGCTTTTTTGTCAGGGGACACCATATATTTT	CASSLEQAFLSGDTIYF
TRBJ2-1	.	15	.	TRBV5-1	TGCGCCAGCAGCTTACCGGGACTGCCTTTGAATGAGCAGTTCTTC	CASSLPGLPLNEQFF
TRBJ2-3	TRBD2	15	.	TRBV2	TGTGCCAGCATACCCTTCACTAGCGGGACTGGTACGCAGTATTTT	CASIPFTSGTGTQYF
TRBJ1-2	.	11	.	TRBV7-2	TGTGCCACCCGACAGATCTATGGCTACACCTTC	CATRQIYGYTF
TRBJ2-7	.	16	.	TRBV15	TGTGCCACCAGCAGAGTCGGAGGCGTAATCTCCTACGAGCAGTACTTC	CATSRVGGVISYEQYF
TRBJ2-7	.	15	.	TRBV6-1	TGTGCCAGCGCCTTTTACGGGATGTATTCCTACGAGCAGTACTTC	CASAFYGMYSYEQYF
TRBJ1-3	.	15	.	TRBV3-1	TGTGCCAGCAGCCGAAGGAGGTCCACTGGAAACACCATATATTTT	CASSRRRSTGNTIYF
TRBJ2-1	.	14	.	TRBV12-5	TGTGCTAGTGGTTACGGGACATCCCACAATGAGCAGGTCTTC	CASGYGTSHNEQVF
TRBJ2-7	.	16	many	TRBV7-9	TGTGCCAGCAGCTTTGGTCCCGGGACAGAGGGACTCGAGCAGTACTTC	CASSFGPGTEGLEQYF
TRBJ1-5	.	18	many	TRBV12-3/TRBV12-4	TGTGCCAGCAGTTTTACACCCTCGGTGGAGCGTAGCAATCAGCCCCAGCATTTT	CASSFTPSVERSNQPQHF
TRBJ2-1	.	15	few	TRBV27	TGTGCCAGCGAGCCACTGGGGGGGCGCGGCAATGAGCAGTTCTTC	CASEPLGGRGNEQFF
TRBJ2-2	TRBD1	15	.	TRBV29-1	TGCAGCGTGGGACAGGGGGCATCTGGTTTCGGGGAGCTGTTTTTT	CSVGQGASGFGELFF
TRBJ1-1	TRBD1	12	.	TRBV28	TGTGCCATTTCGTACCGGCAGGGACAGGCTTTCTTT	CAISYRQGQAFF
TRBJ2-2	.	15	.	TRBV28	TGTGCCAGCAGTTTTACAGCACTGAACACCGGGGAGCTGTTTTTT	CASSFTALNTGELFF
TRBJ2-3	.	14	few	TRBV24-1	TGTGCCACCAGTGATTTCCGGGGCACAGATACGCAGTATTTT	CATSDFRGTDTQYF
TRBJ1-1	TRBD1	14	many	TRBV12-3/TRBV12-4	TGTGCCAGCAGCCCCGGACAGGGGAACACTGAAGCTTTCTTT	CASSPGQGNTEAFF